This T cell receptor (beta chain) came from a study of CD8+ T cells in alopecia areata. Study-level findings and limits: Clonality exceeded that of normal scalp in lesional scalp, most notably in alopecia totalis/universalis. Scalp repertoires also include resident alphabeta T cells from normal skin.

Peripheral blood, together with lesional scalp punch biopsies, was collected from alopecia areata patients. Regarding this clone: The antigen remains unidentified.

The sequencing template was cDNA reverse transcribed from extracted RNA. Repertoires were generated with immunoSEQ multiplex PCR, while TCRdb's copy carries only in-frame clones and drops some. The sample comprises some 170,000 clones, approximately 65% of which are singletons, and more than 9.5% rests with the top ten. Trimming removed 3 bases from V and 1 base from J, with 6 bases in between. CDR1 SQVTM and CDR2 ANQGSEA come from the germline V gene. The CDR3 has 12 residues. The source of this sequence is a human donor with alopecia areata. Source: CD8+ T cells sorted from blood, taken at week 0. J is TRBJ1-1 and V is TRBV29-1; no reliable D call. The CDR3 loop reads CSVEKSNTEAFF. CDR3 coding DNA: TGCAGCGTTGAGAAGTCGAACACTGAAGCTTTCTTT.